The 19 T cell receptor beta chains below were found in one sample sequenced in a study of beta chain features in type 1 diabetes. Their recognized antigens are unknown. As every portion of the isolated RNA was reverse transcribed, the sequencing read expressed TCRB transcripts. Profiling relied on immunoSEQ multiplex PCR, and the TCRdb table lists in-frame clones only, not all of them. Of roughly 350,000 clones detected, around 10% appear once; the ten largest clones hold approximately 0.6%. Study observations and caveats: Significant though moderate, a shortening of TCRB CDR3s appeared in all four CD4+ subsets of Type 1 diabetes patients.

Sequences were obtained from central memory CD4+ T cells from blood. The receptors stem from a man between 25 and 39 years old with type 1 diabetes.

This clone was counted at least ten times. The chain employs TRBV5-4 and TRBJ2-5; perhaps TRBD2 as D (6 bases). CDR1 SGHNT and CDR2 YYREEE come from the germline V gene (reference sequence). Trimming removed 0 bases at V and 4 bases at J, with 13 bases between. This CDR3 region has 15 residues. In nucleotides, the CDR3 is TGTGCCAGCAGCTTGGTCTCGCGGGGTCGAGAGACCCAGTACTTC. Residues: CASSLVSRGRETQYF.

V is TRBV30 and J is TRBJ1-5; D unresolved. Trimming cost V 2 bases and J 1 base, with 12 bases left between them. The CDR3 contains 15 residues. Germline CDR1 GTSNPN, CDR2 SVGIG (reference sequence). The CDR3 DNA sequence: TGTGCCTGGAGTCTCGCGGGCAGGAGCAATCAGCCCCAGCATTTT. Protein sequence: CAWSLAGRSNQPQHF.

Many counts were recorded for this clone. CDR3 amino acids: CASSLAMTGVHEKLFF. The CDR3 nucleotides read TGTGCCAGCAGCTTAGCGATGACAGGGGTTCACGAAAAACTGTTTTTT. The V and J genes are TRBV7-9 and TRBJ1-4, with 8 positions matching TRBD1. Germline V gene data show CDR1 as SEHNR and CDR2 as FQNEAQ (reference sequence). The CDR3 has 16 residues. V dropped 0 bases and J dropped 8; count of bases not matched to a gene: 8.

This clone has a handful of counts. V is TRBV2 and J is TRBJ2-3, with D tentatively TRBD1 (5 bases). Trimming took 7 bases from V and 6 from J, leaving 5 bases between them. This CDR3 comprises 10 residues. Germline CDR1 SNHLY, CDR2 FYNNEI. In nucleotides, the CDR3 is TGTGCCAGCAAGGGGGATACGCAGTATTTT. It specifies CASKGDTQYF.

This clone appeared a few times. The chain has TRBV4-3 and TRBJ1-4, with D perhaps TRBD1 (6 bases). This CDR3 contains 15 residues. V lost 2 bases and J 8 bases, leaving 15 bases between the germline ends. Germline V gene lookup returns CDR1 LGHNA and CDR2 YSLEER. The CDR3: CASSQIQGEDEKLFF. CDR3 sequence (DNA): TGCGCCAGCAGCCAAATACAGGGAGAGGACGAAAAACTGTTTTTT.

The V gene is TRBV7-9, the J gene TRBJ2-1; D is possibly TRBD2 (5 bases). The CDR3 spans 13 residues. The germline V gene has CDR1 SEHNR and CDR2 FQNEAQ (reference sequence). V lost 10 bases and J lost 0, with 10 bases in between. CDR3 sequence: CATGRGSYNEQFF. As DNA, the CDR3 is TGTGCCACCGGCCGGGGCTCCTACAATGAGCAGTTCTTC.

This rearrangement joins TRBV13 to TRBJ2-5; D ambiguous. Germline CDR1 and CDR2: PRHDT and FYEKMQ (reference sequence). The CDR3 covers 13 residues. V was cut by 2 bases and J by 3 bases, with 7 bases left in between. CDR3 loop: CASSLMAKETQYF. As DNA, the CDR3 is TGTGCCAGCAGCTTAATGGCCAAAGAGACCCAGTACTTC.

J is TRBJ2-6 and V is TRBV4-3; D not resolved. This CDR3 spans 13 amino acids. The V end was cut by 3 bases, the J end by 3 bases, with 3 bases between. Germline CDR1 and CDR2: LGHNA and YSLEER. The chain's CDR3 is CASSHVGANVLTF. The CDR3 region has the DNA TGCGCCAGCAGCCATGTTGGGGCCAACGTCCTGACTTTC.

The V gene is TRBV2, the J gene TRBJ2-2; 10 positions match TRBD1. V gave up 6 bases and J gave up 6 bases; unmatched junction bases: 4. This CDR3 has 14 residues. CDR1 is SNHLY and CDR2 is FYNNEI in the germline V gene. This chain's CDR3 is CASRAGTGAGELFF. DNA for the CDR3: TGTGCCAGCAGAGCCGGGACAGGGGCCGGGGAGCTGTTTTTT.

V usage is TRBV7-4 and J usage is TRBJ2-3; no firm D call. The CDR3 extends over 12 amino acids. Trimming took 1 base from V and 13 from J, leaving 12 bases between them. Germline values: CDR1 SGHVT, CDR2 SQSDAQ. The CDR3 coding sequence is TGTGCCAGCAGCTTAGTCGGTAGGGAAAAGTATTTT. Translating gives CASSLVGREKYF.

The chain is built from TRBV29-1 and TRBJ1-2; D may be TRBD1 (5 bases). The CDR3 totals 13 residues. Germline values: CDR1 SQVTM, CDR2 ANQGSEA. Trimming took 4 bases from V and 3 from J, leaving 12 bases between them. For the CDR3, the DNA is TGCAGCGTTGCAACAGGAGGAGACTATGGCTACACCTTC. This encodes CSVATGGDYGYTF.

This chain joins TRBV10-1 and TRBJ1-1, with 8 bases fitting TRBD1. Trimming took 3 bases from V and 6 from J; bases not matched to a gene: 3. The length of the CDR3 is 13 residues. Germline-derived CDR1 and CDR2 are WNHNN and SYGVQD (reference sequence). As DNA, the CDR3 is TGCGCCAGCAGTGACCCGACAGGGGCTGAAGCTTTCTTT. This encodes CASSDPTGAEAFF.

The chain carries TRBV4-2 and TRBJ2-3; D remains unclear. CDR1 is LGHNA and CDR2 is YNFKEQ in the germline V gene. This CDR3 is 14 amino acids long. Trimming removed 1 base from V and 1 base from J, with 6 bases in between. The CDR3 DNA is TGTGCCAGCAGCCAAGTCGCGGGCACAGATACGCAGTATTTT. Its protein is CASSQVAGTDTQYF.

This clone was seen a few times. The V and J genes are TRBV7-2 and TRBJ1-2; 7 bases are a match to TRBD1. V shed 5 bases and J 13 bases; nucleotides not matched to a gene: 19. The CDR3 extends over 15 amino acids. Germline assignment: CDR1 SGHTA and CDR2 FQGNSA. Here the CDR3 reads CASSPHSTGQIVGTF. In DNA form, the CDR3 reads TGTGCCAGCAGCCCCCACTCGACAGGGCAAATCGTTGGCACCTTC.

The chain joins TRBV2 to TRBJ2-7; a weak D match, TRBD1 (6 bases). The CDR3 is 15 amino acids. V lost 6 bases to trimming and J lost 2 bases, with 17 bases between them. CDR1 is SNHLY, CDR2 FYNNEI, per germline. The CDR3 here is CASRQNRVAPYEQYF. CDR3 DNA sequence: TGTGCCAGCAGACAGAACAGGGTAGCCCCCTACGAGCAGTACTTC.

This chain uses TRBV6-1 with TRBJ2-5; 10 nucleotides agree with TRBD1. Germline V gene sequence: CDR1 MNHNS, CDR2 SASEGT. The CDR3 totals 18 residues. Germline trimming cut 2 bases from V and 1 base from J; bases unmatched to any gene: 10. The CDR3, as DNA: TGTGCCAGCAGTGAATTGGGACAGGGGAGAGGAGGCCAAGAGACCCAGTACTTC. It yields the protein CASSELGQGRGGQETQYF.

V is TRBV7-8 and J is TRBJ2-5; no reliable D call. The CDR3 runs to 15 residues. V was trimmed by 1 base and J by 5 bases, leaving 14 bases between them. CDR1 and CDR2 from the germline V gene are SGHVS and FQNEAQ. CDR3 amino acids: CASSLGAALGETQYF. CDR3 DNA: TGTGCCAGCAGCTTAGGGGCAGCCCTGGGGGAGACCCAGTACTTC.

This clone occurred many times. The chain uses TRBV15 and TRBJ2-5, with D hard to call. V was cut by 5 bases and J by 4 bases, with 8 bases left in between. Germline V gene lookup returns CDR1 LNHNV and CDR2 YYDKDF (reference sequence). CDR3 length: 12 amino acids. The DNA for the CDR3 is TGTGCCACCAGCGGCCGGGTAGAGACCCAGTACTTC. This encodes CATSGRVETQYF.

This clone has just a few counts. This specimen includes other DNA sequences encoding the same CDR3. The V call is TRBV7-2, the J call TRBJ2-7; 9 bases align to TRBD1. J gave up 3 bases and V 5 bases, and 5 bases lay outside the gene matches. This CDR3 is 14 amino acids long. Looked up from germline, CDR1 is SGHTA and CDR2 is FQGNSA. The CDR3 loop reads CASSRGTGRYEQYF. CDR3 coding DNA: TGTGCCAGCAGCCGCGGGACAGGGCGCTACGAGCAGTACTTC.